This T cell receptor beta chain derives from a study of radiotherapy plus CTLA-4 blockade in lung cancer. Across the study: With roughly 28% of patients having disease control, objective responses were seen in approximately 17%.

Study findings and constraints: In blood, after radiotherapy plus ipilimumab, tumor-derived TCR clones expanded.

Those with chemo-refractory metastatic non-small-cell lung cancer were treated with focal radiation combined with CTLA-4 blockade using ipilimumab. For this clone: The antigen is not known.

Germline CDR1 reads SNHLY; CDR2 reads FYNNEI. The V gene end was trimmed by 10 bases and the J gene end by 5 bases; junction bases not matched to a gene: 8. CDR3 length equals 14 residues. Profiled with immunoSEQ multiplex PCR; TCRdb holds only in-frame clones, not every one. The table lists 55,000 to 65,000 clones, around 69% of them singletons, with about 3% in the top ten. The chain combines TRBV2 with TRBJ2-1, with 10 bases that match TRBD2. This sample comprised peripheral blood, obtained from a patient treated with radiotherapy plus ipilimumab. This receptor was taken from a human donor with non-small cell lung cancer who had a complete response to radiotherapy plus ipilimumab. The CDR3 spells CATEREGVNNEQFF. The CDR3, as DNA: TGTGCCACCGAGCGGGAGGGGGTCAACAATGAGCAGTTCTTC.